The TCR beta chain described here comes from a study of T cell responses to AZD1222 COVID-19 vaccine. General study results and limits: Researchers took repertoire samples only after the peak T cell response had come. It was only a handful of AZD1222 recipients who were seropositive at baseline. Donors skewed white British and female; clonal diversity was possibly underestimated.

A word on this clone: Antigen specificity is unknown.

Some clones are missing from TCRdb's copy, which holds only in-frame ones; the method was immunoSEQ multiplex PCR. The table has fewer than 140,000 clones, roughly 88% seen once; the top ten hold 6.5% to 10%. The germline V gene has CDR1 MNHEY and CDR2 SVGAGI. The V and J ends lost 2 bases and 6 bases, in that order; junction bases with no gene match: 7. The CDR3 consists of 14 residues. The receptor was isolated from an adult who received the AZD1222 COVID-19 vaccine. The genes are TRBV6-5 and TRBJ2-7, with 7 bases that match TRBD1. Sequencing used peripheral blood, obtained 28 days after the second AZD1222 dose. The CDR3 region has the DNA TGTGCCAGCAGTTACGGGACAGACCCTGGCGAGCAGTACTTC. This codes for CASSYGTDPGEQYF.